The rows below give T cell receptor beta chains drawn from one sample of a study of CD8+CD57+ T cells in acquired aplastic anemia. TCRdb re-called the reads through MiXCR, storing one row per CDR3 protein. The sample yields fewer than 200,000 distinct CDR3 sequences, around 40% seen once. Sequencing input: sorted CD4+, CD8+, or CD8+CD57+ T cells (not recorded which) from PBMCs. Receptors originate from a human donor in good health. The conserved cysteine and the conserved F or W are not part of the CDR3 here. D genes are given only for firm matches.

j_call,v_call,d_call,cdr3_aa
TRBJ1-4,TRBV28,TRBD1,ASRHPPGQGTQLGGKLF
TRBJ1-2,TRBV7-9,-,ASSFGGDYT
TRBJ1-4,TRBV20-1,-,SARGARSYEKLF
TRBJ2-6,TRBV19,TRBD2,ASRLGPGTIFSGANVLT
TRBJ2-1,TRBV29-1,TRBD1,SVGQGANEQF
TRBJ2-5,TRBV7-6,TRBD2,ASSLASGGIQETQY
TRBJ2-5,TRBV28,TRBD2,ASSLPGLGGETQY
TRBJ2-5,TRBV12-3/TRBV12-4,TRBD2,ASRGGLAGTLETQY
TRBJ2-1,TRBV7-6,-,ASSLWGSYNEQF
TRBJ2-1,TRBV7-9,-,ASSLAGGRSYNEQF
TRBJ1-1,TRBV5-4,-,ASTGDATEAF
TRBJ1-1,TRBV14,-,ASSQDLVDTEAF
TRBJ2-5,TRBV20-1,-,SARHGQETQY
TRBJ2-3,TRBV7-3,-,ASEGLSTDTQY
TRBJ2-3,TRBV4-2,-,ASSPPAGASTDTQY
TRBJ1-3,TRBV14,-,ASRPYSVLRGNTIY
TRBJ2-7,TRBV4-1,-,ASSPGAGEQY
TRBJ1-1,TRBV29-1,-,SGRDTMNTEAF
TRBJ2-3,TRBV5-1,-,ASSLWVGETSTDTQY
TRBJ2-5,TRBV28,-,ASSSPRDRSTETQY
TRBJ1-5,TRBV4-2,-,ASSQGVRVNQPQH
TRBJ2-1,TRBV15,-,ATSRDLSSYNEQF
TRBJ2-7,TRBV20-1,-,SAPGRLEQY
TRBJ2-2,TRBV9,-,ASNPLGATGELF
TRBJ2-7,TRBV5-1,-,ASSPTGGGGYEQY
TRBJ2-5,TRBV7-8,-,ASSRGVAETQY
TRBJ2-3,TRBV7-6,-,ASSPHVGMGTDTQY
TRBJ1-1,TRBV6-5,-,ASSYSAERTEAF
TRBJ2-5,TRBV29-1,TRBD2,SVKAGGVGETQY
TRBJ1-3,TRBV29-1,TRBD1,SVDPGGGNTIY
TRBJ2-2,TRBV3-1,-,ASSQLAGELF
TRBJ2-3,TRBV6-1,TRBD2,ASRVGREGTDTQY
TRBJ1-4,TRBV28,-,ASSLSGGRREKLF
TRBJ2-1,TRBV27,-,ASSWWGNNEQF
TRBJ2-2,TRBV20-1,TRBD2,SARSGAGELF
TRBJ1-1,TRBV5-8,-,ASSIPDRNTEAF
TRBJ1-5,TRBV30,-,AWSRSGGNQPQH
TRBJ2-5,TRBV6-1,-,ASTGSVQEAQY
TRBJ2-7,TRBV12-3/TRBV12-4,-,ASSLWGSGTYEQY
TRBJ2-7,TRBV7-7,-,ASSPPGSYEQY